This T cell receptor (beta chain) was recorded in a study of T cell repertoires in cytomegalovirus infection. Across the whole study: Recently described HLA-C-restricted plus well-studied HLA-B-restricted CMV epitopes were used.

Study results and limitations: The study identified carriers of CMV plus the relevant HLA from cumulative public TCR beta family frequency. There were HLA-C-restricted CMV-specific TCR beta clonotypes dominating the ex vivo response.

V lost 6 bases and J lost 0, with 17 bases in between. CDR1 LNHDA and CDR2 SQIVND come from the germline V gene (reference sequence). The CDR3 runs 17 residues. This clonotype was seen only a few times. What it binds is unknown. In TCRdb, the reads were re-called with MiXCR into one record per CDR3 protein. The sample shows approximately 910,000 distinct CDR3 sequences, less than 35% of them seen only once. V and J are TRBV19 and TRBJ1-4; possible D gene TRBD1, 5 bases. The sequence was collected from a human donor in good health (CMV status not recorded). Some clones in this sample may be carry-over from other donors' samples. The sequences come from cultured CD8+ T cells from PBMCs, collected from culture after CMV antigen stimulation. As DNA, the CDR3 is TGTGCCAGTAGCACACAGGCCCGTCCGTCAACTAATGAAAAACTGTTTTTT. Protein sequence: CASSTQARPSTNEKLFF.